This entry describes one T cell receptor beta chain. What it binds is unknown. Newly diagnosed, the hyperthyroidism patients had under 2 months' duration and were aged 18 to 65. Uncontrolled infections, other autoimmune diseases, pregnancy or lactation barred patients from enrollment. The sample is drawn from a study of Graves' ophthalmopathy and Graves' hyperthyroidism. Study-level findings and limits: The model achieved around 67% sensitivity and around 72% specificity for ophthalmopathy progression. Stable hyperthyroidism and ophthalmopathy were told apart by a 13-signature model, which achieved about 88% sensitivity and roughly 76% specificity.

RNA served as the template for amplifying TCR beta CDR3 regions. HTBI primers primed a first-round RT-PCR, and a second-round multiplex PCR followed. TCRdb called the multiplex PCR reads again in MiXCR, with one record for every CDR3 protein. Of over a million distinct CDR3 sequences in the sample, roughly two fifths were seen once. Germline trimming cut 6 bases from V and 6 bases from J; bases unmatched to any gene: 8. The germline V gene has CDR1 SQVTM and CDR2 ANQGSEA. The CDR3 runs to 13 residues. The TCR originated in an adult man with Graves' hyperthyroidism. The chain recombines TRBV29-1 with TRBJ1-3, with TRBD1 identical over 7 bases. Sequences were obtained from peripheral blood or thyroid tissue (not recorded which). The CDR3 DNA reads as TGCAGCGTCGGGGACAGCTATGAAAACACCATATATTTT. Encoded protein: CSVGDSYENTIYF.